These 18 T cell receptor beta chains originate from one sample sequenced in a study of technical replicates of blood from a handful of donors. The assay was immunoSEQ multiplex PCR, and TCRdb's table has in-frame clones only and misses some. The table shows about 53,000 clones, with about 82% occurring only once. Sequenced material: PBMCs. These TCRs come from a human donor in good health. Some clones in this sample may be carry-over from other donors' samples.

The count of this clone is one. The chain links TRBV29-1 to TRBJ1-6; 9 positions match TRBD1. The germline gives CDR1 SQVTM, CDR2 ANQGSEA. This CDR3 has 14 residues. Trimming cost V 6 bases and J 8 bases; bases outside gene matches: 8. The CDR3 is CSVRQGGYDSPLHF. CDR3 sequence (DNA): TGCAGCGTGCGACAGGGGGGGTATGATTCACCCCTCCACTTT.

The chain uses TRBV11-2 and TRBJ1-2; a weak D match, TRBD1 (6 bases). Germline V lookup: CDR1 SGHAT, CDR2 FQNNGV. The V end lost 5 bases, the J end lost 5 bases, and 12 bases lay between the germline ends. There are 13 residues in the CDR3. CDR3 bases: TGTGCCAGCAGCCGAGACAGGACGTATGGCTACACCTTC. It yields the protein CASSRDRTYGYTF.

This sequence joins TRBV7-6 and TRBJ2-7; D is perhaps TRBD1 (5 bases). Germline-derived CDR1 and CDR2 are SGHVS and FNYEAQ. This CDR3 comprises 13 residues. The V end lost 5 bases, the J end lost 2 bases, and 10 bases lay between the germline ends. Here the CDR3 DNA reads TGTGCCAGCAGCCCCCAGGGCACCTACGAGCAGTACTTC. This codes for CASSPQGTYEQYF.

The chain employs TRBV5-1 and TRBJ2-3, with D possibly matching TRBD2 (5 bases). Trimming stripped 5 bases from V and 0 bases from J, with 10 bases between. Germline V gene data show CDR1 as SGHRS and CDR2 as YFSETQ. This CDR3 region has 14 residues. The CDR3 DNA is TGCGCCAGCAGTGGGGAGATTAGCACAGATACGCAGTATTTT. It translates to CASSGEISTDTQYF.

This sequence joins TRBV18 and TRBJ1-1; 9 nucleotides agree with TRBD1. The V gene end was trimmed by 3 bases and the J gene end by 8 bases; junction bases not matched to a gene: 4. Germline CDR1 and CDR2: KGHSH and LQKENI. The CDR3 contains 13 residues. Here the CDR3 reads CASSPGQGSEAFF. Here the CDR3 DNA reads TGTGCCAGCTCACCGGGACAGGGTTCCGAAGCTTTCTTT.

The chain joins TRBV5-1 to TRBJ2-7, with 9 bases that match TRBD1. V shed 3 bases, J shed 4 bases, and the junction held 11 bases outside the gene matches. The CDR3 is 16 amino acids. CDR1 SGHRS and CDR2 YFSETQ come from the germline V gene. The CDR3 nucleotides are TGCGCCAGCAGCTCTTTCCTGGGACAGGGACTATACGAGCAGTACTTC. Its protein is CASSSFLGQGLYEQYF.

CDR3 in DNA: TGTGCCAGCAGCGGAACTAGCGGGACCTACGAGCAGTACTTC. It translates to CASSGTSGTYEQYF. The chain combines TRBV6-5 with TRBJ2-7; 10 bases are a match to TRBD2. CDR3 size: 14 residues. The V and J ends lost 6 bases and 2 bases, in that order; junction bases with no gene match: 4. Germline CDR1 is MNHEY and CDR2 is SVGAGI.

Only a few counts were recorded for this clone. The chain links TRBV5-6 to TRBJ2-1; 9 nucleotides agree with TRBD2. The CDR3 length is 16 residues. Germline CDR1 is SGHDT and CDR2 is YYEEEE. V trimming: 2 bases; J trimming: 10 bases; junction bases outside the gene matches: 13. The CDR3 region is CASSFPPTSGFREQFF. In nucleotides, the CDR3 is TGTGCCAGCAGCTTTCCCCCGACTAGCGGTTTTCGGGAGCAGTTCTTC.

The chain uses TRBV6-5 and TRBJ2-3; 9 bases are shared with TRBD2. Per germline, CDR1 MNHEY and CDR2 SVGAGI. V lost 5 bases, J lost 4 bases, and 7 bases stayed unmatched. This CDR3 spans 15 amino acids. CDR3 bases: TGTGCCAGCAGTCGCGGGGGGGCCGGCGCAGATACGCAGTATTTT. Its protein is CASSRGGAGADTQYF.

The chain joins TRBV7-9 to TRBJ1-2; 10 bases agree with TRBD1. There are 16 residues in the CDR3. In germline, CDR1 is SEHNR, CDR2 FQNEAQ (reference sequence). The V segment lost 5 bases and the J segment 4 bases; nucleotides outside the gene matches: 10. The chain's CDR3 is CASSPRQGARGYGYTF. The CDR3 nucleotides are TGTGCCAGCAGCCCAAGACAGGGGGCGCGGGGCTATGGCTACACCTTC.

The V gene is TRBV7-9, the J gene TRBJ1-2; a possible D gene is TRBD1 (5 bases). Germline V gives CDR1 SEHNR, CDR2 FQNEAQ (reference sequence). The CDR3 length is 15 residues. Trimming took off 1 base at V and 0 bases at J, with 9 bases between the two ends. This CDR3 is CASSLVDRTNYGYTF. CDR3 sequence (DNA): TGTGCCAGCAGCTTAGTTGACAGAACTAACTATGGCTACACCTTC.

The chain recombines TRBV7-2 with TRBJ1-3; 7 bases align to TRBD1. V was pared by 6 bases and J by 5 bases, with 13 bases of the junction left unmatched. This CDR3 is 16 amino acids long. Per germline, CDR1 SGHTA and CDR2 FQGNSA. CDR3 sequence (DNA): TGTGCCAGCAGTCTCAGGACAGGAGGGGATAGAAACACCATATATTTT. It is translated as CASSLRTGGDRNTIYF.

The chain combines TRBV4-2 with TRBJ2-2, with TRBD2 matching over 9 bases. Germline assignment: CDR1 LGHNA and CDR2 YNFKEQ. V was pared by 1 base and J by 6 bases, with 3 bases of the junction left unmatched. This CDR3 is built from 15 residues. The DNA of the CDR3 is TGTGCCAGCAGCCAAGCTGCTAGCGGGGCCGGGGAGCTGTTTTTT. Amino acid sequence: CASSQAASGAGELFF.

The gene calls are TRBV30 and TRBJ1-1, with 7 bases aligning to TRBD1. From germline, CDR1 is GTSNPN and CDR2 SVGIG (reference sequence). This CDR3 spans 15 amino acids. Germline trimming cut 1 base from V and 5 bases from J; bases unmatched to any gene: 10. The CDR3 protein is CAWSDAYRGKTEAFF. In DNA, the CDR3 is TGTGCCTGGAGTGACGCCTACAGGGGAAAAACTGAAGCTTTCTTT.

This chain connects TRBV4-3 to TRBJ1-2, with D unclear. Between the trimmed V and J ends, which lost 3 bases and 5 bases, there was a span of 19 bases. Per germline, CDR1 LGHNA and CDR2 YSLEER. The CDR3 covers 16 residues. CDR3 region: CASSQTRAIRAYGYTF. CDR3 nucleotide sequence: TGCGCCAGCAGCCAGACGAGGGCCATTAGGGCATATGGCTACACCTTC.

CDR3: CASSPVFSGTTYEQYF. In DNA, the CDR3 is TGCGCCAGCAGCCCTGTGTTTAGCGGGACAACCTACGAGCAGTACTTC. This chain connects TRBV5-1 to TRBJ2-7; 8 bases align to TRBD2. The germline V gene encodes CDR1 SGHRS and CDR2 YFSETQ. This CDR3 spans 16 amino acids. V lost 4 bases and J lost 2; bases outside the gene matches: 11.

This clone was counted a few times. The rearrangement uses TRBV19 and TRBJ1-6, with D perhaps TRBD1 (5 bases). V was trimmed by 7 bases and J by 4 bases, leaving 14 bases between them. The length of the CDR3 is 15 residues. The germline V gene encodes CDR1 LNHDA and CDR2 SQIVND (reference sequence). The CDR3 DNA is TGTGCCAGTACAATAACCGGGGGATATAATTCACCCCTCCACTTT. It codes for CASTITGGYNSPLHF.

The chain joins TRBV23-1 to TRBJ1-2, with D tentatively TRBD1 (5 bases). TRBV23-1 is placed among ORFs of uncertain function. The V gene lost 1 base and the J gene lost 0 bases, with 15 bases spanning the gap. This CDR3 region has 17 residues. CDR3 nucleotides: TGCGCCAGCAGTCAATGCACAAACAGGCTATCTAACTATGGCTACACCTTC. Amino acid sequence: CASSQCTNRLSNYGYTF.